The entry below describes one TCR beta chain. Its antigen is not known. CD8 cells regarded as naive lacked CD45RO, were positively chosen for CCR7, and omitted terminally differentiated effector memory CD45RA+ cells. This table comes from immunoSEQ multiplex PCR, and its TCRdb copy is limited to in-frame clones, with some not included. The sample holds nearly 2 million clones, approximately 94% seen once. This sample is part of a study of shared clonotypes between healthy human individuals. Germline CDR1 SQVTM, CDR2 ANQGSEA. The CDR3 spans 14 residues. Deletions cut 6 bases from V and 0 bases from J, with 13 bases between. Findings and caveats of the study: Sorted-subset sequencing was shown by rarefaction to be incomplete despite large depth.

Sample: naive CD8+ T cells sorted from blood. The J gene is TRBJ2-3, the V gene TRBV29-1; D possibly corresponds to TRBD2 (6 bases). The clonotype originates from a man between 18 and 35 years old in good health. The CDR3 DNA follows: TGCAGCGTCTCATTAGCGGAGAGCACAGATACGCAGTATTTT. It translates to CSVSLAESTDTQYF.